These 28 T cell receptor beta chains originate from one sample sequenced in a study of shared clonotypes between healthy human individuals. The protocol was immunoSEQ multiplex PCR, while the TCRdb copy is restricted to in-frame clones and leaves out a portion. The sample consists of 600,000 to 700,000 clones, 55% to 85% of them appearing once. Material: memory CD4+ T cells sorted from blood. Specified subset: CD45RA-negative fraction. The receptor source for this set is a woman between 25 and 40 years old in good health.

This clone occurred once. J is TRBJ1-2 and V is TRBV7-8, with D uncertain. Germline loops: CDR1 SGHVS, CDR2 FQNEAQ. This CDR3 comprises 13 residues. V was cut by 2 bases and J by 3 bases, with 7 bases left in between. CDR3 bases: TGTGCCAGCAGCTTACAACGGGACTATGGCTACACCTTC. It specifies CASSLQRDYGYTF. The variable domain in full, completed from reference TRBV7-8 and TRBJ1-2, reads GAGVSQSPRYKVAKRGQDVALRCDPISGHVSLFWYQQALGQGPEFLTYFQNEAQLDKSGLPSDRFFAERPEGSVSTLKIQRTQQEDSAVYLCASSLQRDYGYTFGSGTRLTVV.

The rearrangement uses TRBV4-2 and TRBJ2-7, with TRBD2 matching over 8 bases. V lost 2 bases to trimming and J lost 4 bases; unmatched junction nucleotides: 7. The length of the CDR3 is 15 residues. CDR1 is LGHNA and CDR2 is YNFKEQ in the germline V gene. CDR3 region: CASSQTSGSLYEQYF. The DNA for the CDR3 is TGTGCCAGCAGCCAAACTAGCGGCAGCTTATACGAGCAGTACTTC.

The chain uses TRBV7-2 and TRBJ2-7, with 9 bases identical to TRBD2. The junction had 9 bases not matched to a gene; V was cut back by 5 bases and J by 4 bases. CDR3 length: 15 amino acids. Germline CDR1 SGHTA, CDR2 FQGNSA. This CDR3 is CASSVGASGTYEQYF. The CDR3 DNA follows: TGTGCCAGCAGCGTGGGGGCTAGCGGGACTTACGAGCAGTACTTC. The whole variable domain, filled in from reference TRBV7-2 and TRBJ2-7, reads GAGVSQSPSNKVTEKGKDVELRCDPISGHTALYWYRQSLGQGLEFLIYFQGNSAPDKSGLPSDRFSAERTGGSVSTLTIQRTQQEDSAVYLCASSVGASGTYEQYFGPGTRLTVT.

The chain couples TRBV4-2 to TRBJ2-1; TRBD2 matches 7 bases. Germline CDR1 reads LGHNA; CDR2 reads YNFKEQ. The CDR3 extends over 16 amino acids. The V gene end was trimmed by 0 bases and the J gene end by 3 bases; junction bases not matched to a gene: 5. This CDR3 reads CASSQDGGSFYNEQFF. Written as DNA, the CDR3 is TGTGCCAGCAGCCAAGACGGCGGGAGTTTCTACAATGAGCAGTTCTTC.

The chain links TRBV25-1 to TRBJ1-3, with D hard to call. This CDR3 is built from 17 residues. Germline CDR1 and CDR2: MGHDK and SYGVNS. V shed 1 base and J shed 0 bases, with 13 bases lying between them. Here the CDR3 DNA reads TGTGCCAGCAGTGAATGGGCCGCCACGGACTCTGGAAACACCATATATTTT. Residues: CASSEWAATDSGNTIYF.

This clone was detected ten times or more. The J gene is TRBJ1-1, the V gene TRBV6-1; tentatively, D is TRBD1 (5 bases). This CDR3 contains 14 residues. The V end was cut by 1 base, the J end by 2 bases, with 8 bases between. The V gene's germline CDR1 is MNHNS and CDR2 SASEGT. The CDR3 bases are TGTGCCAGCAGTGAAGGGGGGAGTAACACTGAAGCTTTCTTT. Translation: CASSEGGSNTEAFF.

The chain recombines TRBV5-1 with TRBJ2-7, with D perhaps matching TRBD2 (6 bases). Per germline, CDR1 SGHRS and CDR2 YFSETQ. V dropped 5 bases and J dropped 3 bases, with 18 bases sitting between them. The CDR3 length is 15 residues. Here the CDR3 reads CASSRGRTKNYEQYF. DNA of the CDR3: TGCGCCAGCAGTCGGGGGAGGACTAAGAACTACGAGCAGTACTTC.

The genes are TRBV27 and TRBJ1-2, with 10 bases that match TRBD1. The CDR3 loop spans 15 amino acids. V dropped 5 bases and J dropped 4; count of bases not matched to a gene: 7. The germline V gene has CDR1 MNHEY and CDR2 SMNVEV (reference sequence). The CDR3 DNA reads TGTGCCAGCAGTGCATTATGGGACAGGGGCTATGGCTACACCTTC. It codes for CASSALWDRGYGYTF.

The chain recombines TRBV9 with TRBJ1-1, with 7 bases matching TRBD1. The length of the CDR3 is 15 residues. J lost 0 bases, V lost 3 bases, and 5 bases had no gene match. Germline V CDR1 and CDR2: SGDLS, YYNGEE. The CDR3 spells CASSEDRPMNTEAFF. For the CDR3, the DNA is TGTGCCAGCAGCGAGGACAGGCCTATGAACACTGAAGCTTTCTTT.

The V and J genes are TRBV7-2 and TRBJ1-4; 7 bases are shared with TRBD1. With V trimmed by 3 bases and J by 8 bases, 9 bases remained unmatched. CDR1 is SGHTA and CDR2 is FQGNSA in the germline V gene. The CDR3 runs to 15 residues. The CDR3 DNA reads TGTGCCAGCAGCTTTGGAGGGGGCGCAGGGGAAAAACTGTTTTTT. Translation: CASSFGGGAGEKLFF.

CDR3: CASNLEGLAEDTQYF. DNA of the CDR3: TGTGCCAGCAACCTGGAGGGACTCGCGGAAGATACGCAGTATTTT. The chain combines TRBV28 with TRBJ2-3; D possibly corresponds to TRBD2 (6 bases). The CDR3 is 15 residues long. Per germline, CDR1 MDHEN and CDR2 SYDVKM. V dropped 7 bases and J dropped 5 bases, with 19 bases sitting between them.

The CDR3 DNA reads TGTGCCTGGAGTGTAGTAGCGGGGGTCACAGATACGCAGTATTTT. As protein: CAWSVVAGVTDTQYF. The chain carries TRBV30 and TRBJ2-3; 9 bases fit TRBD2. With 0 bases clipped from V and 2 bases from J, the junction kept 3 bases outside the gene matches. Germline V CDR1 and CDR2: GTSNPN, SVGIG (reference sequence). This CDR3 contains 15 residues.

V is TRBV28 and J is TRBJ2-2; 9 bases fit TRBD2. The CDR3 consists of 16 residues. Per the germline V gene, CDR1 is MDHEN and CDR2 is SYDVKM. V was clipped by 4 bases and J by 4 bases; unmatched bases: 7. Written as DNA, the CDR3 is TGTGCCAGCAGTTCCCCTGCGGGAGGGCCCACCGGGGAGCTGTTTTTT. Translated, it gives CASSSPAGGPTGELFF.

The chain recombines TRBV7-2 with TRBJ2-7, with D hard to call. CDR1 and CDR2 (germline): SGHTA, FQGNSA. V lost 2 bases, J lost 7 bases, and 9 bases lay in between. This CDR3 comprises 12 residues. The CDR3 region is CASSLSRVEQYF. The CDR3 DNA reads TGTGCCAGCAGCTTAAGCCGGGTTGAGCAGTACTTC.

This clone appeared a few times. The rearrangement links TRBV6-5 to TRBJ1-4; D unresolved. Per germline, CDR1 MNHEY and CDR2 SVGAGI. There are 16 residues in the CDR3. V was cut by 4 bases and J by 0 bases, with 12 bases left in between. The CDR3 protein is CASSSAVGATNEKLFF. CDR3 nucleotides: TGTGCCAGCAGTTCCGCCGTGGGAGCAACTAATGAAAAACTGTTTTTT.

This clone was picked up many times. CDR3 sequence (DNA): TGTGCCAGCATGGATCAGGGCAATCAGCCCCAGCATTTT. Protein sequence: CASMDQGNQPQHF. The genes are TRBV2 and TRBJ1-5; no firm D call. Germline V gives CDR1 SNHLY, CDR2 FYNNEI. The CDR3 is made up of 13 amino acids. With 7 bases removed from V and 2 bases from J, the gap between germline ends came to 9 bases.

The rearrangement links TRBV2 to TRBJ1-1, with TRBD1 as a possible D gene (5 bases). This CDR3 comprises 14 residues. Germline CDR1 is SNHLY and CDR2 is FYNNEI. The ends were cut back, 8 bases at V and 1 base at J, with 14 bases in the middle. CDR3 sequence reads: CASFQGVQNTEAFF. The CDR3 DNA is TGTGCCAGCTTTCAAGGGGTGCAGAACACTGAAGCTTTCTTT.

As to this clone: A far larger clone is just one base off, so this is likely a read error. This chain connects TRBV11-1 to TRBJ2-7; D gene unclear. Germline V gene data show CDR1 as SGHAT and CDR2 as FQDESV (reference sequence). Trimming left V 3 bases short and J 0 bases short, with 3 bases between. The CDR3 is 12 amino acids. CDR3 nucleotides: TGTGCCAGCAGCTTGGGCTCCTACGAGCAGTACTTC. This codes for CASSLGSYEQYF.

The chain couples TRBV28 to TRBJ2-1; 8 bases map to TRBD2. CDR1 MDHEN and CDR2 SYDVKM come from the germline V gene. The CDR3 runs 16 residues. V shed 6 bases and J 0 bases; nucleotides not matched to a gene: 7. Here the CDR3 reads CASSGRGGRSYNEQFF. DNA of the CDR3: TGTGCCAGCAGCGGGAGGGGCGGCCGCTCCTACAATGAGCAGTTCTTC.

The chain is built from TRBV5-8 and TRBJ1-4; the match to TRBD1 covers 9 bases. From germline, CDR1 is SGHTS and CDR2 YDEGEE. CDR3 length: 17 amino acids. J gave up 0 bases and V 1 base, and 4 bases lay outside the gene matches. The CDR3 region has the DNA TGTGCCAGCAGCTTGCCACAGGGGGCATCAACTAATGAAAAACTGTTTTTT. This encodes CASSLPQGASTNEKLFF.

The CDR3 DNA is TGTGCCAGCAGTTTTCTTTCGCTAGGTACAGGGGGCGCCAACGGGGAGCTGTTTTTT. Translated, it gives CASSFLSLGTGGANGELFF. This chain connects TRBV27 to TRBJ2-2; TRBD1 agrees at 9 bases. The ends lost 3 bases at V and 7 bases at J; junction bases unmatched: 18. The CDR3 has 19 residues. The germline CDR1 and CDR2 sequences are MNHEY and SMNVEV (reference sequence).

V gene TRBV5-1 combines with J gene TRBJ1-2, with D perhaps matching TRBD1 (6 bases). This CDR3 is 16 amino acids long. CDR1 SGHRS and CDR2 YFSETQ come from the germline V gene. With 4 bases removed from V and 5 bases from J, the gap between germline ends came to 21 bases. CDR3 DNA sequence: TGCGCCAGCAGCGCAAACAGGGACCCGGCGAGATATGGCTACACCTTC. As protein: CASSANRDPARYGYTF.

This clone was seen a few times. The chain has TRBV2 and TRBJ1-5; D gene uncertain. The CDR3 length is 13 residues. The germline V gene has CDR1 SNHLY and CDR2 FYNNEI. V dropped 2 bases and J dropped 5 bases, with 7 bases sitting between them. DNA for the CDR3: TGTGCCAGCAGTGAATTCAGCGATCAGCCCCAGCATTTT. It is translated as CASSEFSDQPQHF.

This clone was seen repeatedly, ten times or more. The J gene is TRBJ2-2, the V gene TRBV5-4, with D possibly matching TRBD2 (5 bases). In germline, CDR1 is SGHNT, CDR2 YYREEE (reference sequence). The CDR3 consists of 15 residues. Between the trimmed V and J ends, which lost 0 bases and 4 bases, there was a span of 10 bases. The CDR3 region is CASSLEPGSTGELFF. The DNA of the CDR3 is TGTGCCAGCAGCTTGGAACCGGGGTCCACCGGGGAGCTGTTTTTT.

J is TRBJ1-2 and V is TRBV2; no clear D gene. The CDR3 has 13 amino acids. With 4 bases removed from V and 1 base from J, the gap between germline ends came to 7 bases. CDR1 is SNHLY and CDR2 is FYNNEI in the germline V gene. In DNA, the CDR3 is TGTGCCAGCAGTGGCTCAAATAACTATGGCTACACCTTC. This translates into CASSGSNNYGYTF. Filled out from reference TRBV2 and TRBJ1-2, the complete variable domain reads EPEVTQTPSHQVTQMGQEVILRCVPISNHLYFYWYRQILGQKVEFLVSFYNNEISEKSEIFDDQFSVERPDGSNFTLKIRSTKLEDSAMYFCASSGSNNYGYTFGSGTRLTVV.

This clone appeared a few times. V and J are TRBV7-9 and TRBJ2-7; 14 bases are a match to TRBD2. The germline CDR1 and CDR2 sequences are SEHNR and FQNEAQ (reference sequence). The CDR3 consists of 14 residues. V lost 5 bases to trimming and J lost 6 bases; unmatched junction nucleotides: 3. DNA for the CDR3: TGTGCCAGCAGCGGGACTAGCGGGAGAAGCGAGCAGTACTTC. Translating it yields CASSGTSGRSEQYF.

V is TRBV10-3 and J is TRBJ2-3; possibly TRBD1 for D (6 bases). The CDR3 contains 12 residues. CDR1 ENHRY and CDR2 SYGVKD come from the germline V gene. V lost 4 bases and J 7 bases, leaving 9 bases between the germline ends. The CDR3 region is CAISAQGHTQYF. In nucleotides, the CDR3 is TGTGCCATCAGTGCACAGGGACATACGCAGTATTTT.

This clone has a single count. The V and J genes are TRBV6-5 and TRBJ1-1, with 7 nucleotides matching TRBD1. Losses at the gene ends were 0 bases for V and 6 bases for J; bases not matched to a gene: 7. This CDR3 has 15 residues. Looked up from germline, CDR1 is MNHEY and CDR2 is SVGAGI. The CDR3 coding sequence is TGTGCCAGCAGTTACTCGACAGGGCTGGGCTCTGAAGCTTTCTTT. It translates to CASSYSTGLGSEAFF.